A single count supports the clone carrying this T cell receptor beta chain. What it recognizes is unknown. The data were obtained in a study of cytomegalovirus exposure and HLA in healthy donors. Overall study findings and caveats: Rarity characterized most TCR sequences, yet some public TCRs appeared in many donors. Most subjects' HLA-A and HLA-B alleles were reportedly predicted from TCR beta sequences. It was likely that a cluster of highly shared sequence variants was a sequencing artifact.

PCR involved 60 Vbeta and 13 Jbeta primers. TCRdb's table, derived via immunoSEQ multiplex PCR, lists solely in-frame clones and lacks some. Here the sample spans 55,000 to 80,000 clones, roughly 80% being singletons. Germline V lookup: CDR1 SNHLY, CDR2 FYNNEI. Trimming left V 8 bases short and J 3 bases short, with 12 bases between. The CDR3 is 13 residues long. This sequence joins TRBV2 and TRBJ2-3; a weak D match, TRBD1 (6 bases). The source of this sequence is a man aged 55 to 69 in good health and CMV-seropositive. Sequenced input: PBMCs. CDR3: CASSGVRTDTQYF. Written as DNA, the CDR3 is TGTGCCAGCTCAGGGGTGAGAACAGATACGCAGTATTTT. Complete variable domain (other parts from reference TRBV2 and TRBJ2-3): EPEVTQTPSHQVTQMGQEVILRCVPISNHLYFYWYRQILGQKVEFLVSFYNNEISEKSEIFDDQFSVERPDGSNFTLKIRSTKLEDSAMYFCASSGVRTDTQYFGPGTRLTVL.